The clone carrying this T cell receptor (beta chain) turned up a few times. Its antigen is undetermined. With 6 bases removed from V and 5 bases from J, the gap between germline ends came to 13 bases. From germline, CDR1 is MNHEY and CDR2 SVGAGI. The CDR3 is 13 amino acids. CD45RO/CCR7/CD25/CD127/CD95/CD27 sorting isolated CD4+ naive, central memory, regulatory and stem cell-like memory cells. This sample stems from a study of beta chain features in type 1 diabetes. The study reverse transcribed the entire isolated RNA, so it sequenced expressed TCRB transcripts. Assay: immunoSEQ multiplex PCR; the TCRdb copy retains only in-frame clones and omits some. This table holds 680,000 or so clones, about 16% found once. Study-level findings and limits: Fewer junction insertions and more nucleotide deletions appeared in type 1 diabetes patients. Researchers caution that PCR might favor shorter templates, equally among patients and controls.

The chain recombines TRBV6-5 with TRBJ1-2; no firm D call. The receptor was isolated from a man between 18 and 29 years old in good health. Sequencing input: naive CD4+ T cells from blood. In nucleotides, the CDR3 is TGTGCCAGCAGCCGATTCGGACTGTATGGCTACACCTTC. Translation: CASSRFGLYGYTF.